This T cell receptor (beta chain) is from a study of shared clonotypes between healthy human individuals. General observations from the study: Large depth notwithstanding, sorted-subset sequencing proved incomplete by rarefaction.

The germline V gene encodes CDR1 SGHTA and CDR2 FQGTGA. The germline V and J ends were trimmed by 0 bases and 0 bases, with 3 bases remaining between them. The CDR3 is made up of 15 amino acids. Produced via immunoSEQ multiplex PCR; TCRdb's table is partial and in-frame only. The sample records 2.3 million or so clones, 80% to 95% being singletons. With regard to this clone: The target antigen is unknown. Other nucleotide sequences from this sample produce the same CDR3.

This TCR derives from a man younger than 35 in good health. Some clones in this sample may be carry-over from other donors' samples. The specimen sequenced was naive CD4+ T cells from PBMCs. Subset: CD45RA+ positively selected. V gene TRBV7-3 combines with J gene TRBJ2-6, with D unclear. The CDR3 sequence: CASSLTGSGANVLTF. The CDR3 DNA reads as TGTGCCAGCAGCTTAACAGGCTCTGGGGCCAACGTCCTGACTTTC.